Sequencing of this T cell receptor (beta chain) was carried out in a study of CXCR3-negative and CXCR3-positive naive CD8 T cells. The CDR3 is made up of 17 amino acids. CDR1 and CDR2 (germline): SGHNT, YENEEA. The sorting of each CD8+ T cell subset was done in triplicate, at roughly 310,000 cells each. Through 5' RACE with UMI labels, the TRB cDNA libraries were prepared. No DNA is given; TCRdb re-called the 5' RACE reads and lists each CDR3 protein once. This sample's table has roughly 29,000 distinct CDR3 sequences. This clonotype originated in a human donor in good health. Some clones in this sample may be carry-over from other donors' samples. The genes are TRBV11-3 and TRBJ2-1; TCRdb proposes TRBD1, but this gene call is untestable without DNA. Input material: memory CD8+ T cells from blood. CDR3 loop: CASSLETQGTLGSEQFF.